Listed here are 32 T cell receptor beta chains from one sample, sequenced in a study of PD-L1 blockade in urothelial cancer. This table comes from immunoSEQ multiplex PCR, and its TCRdb copy is limited to in-frame clones, with some not included. The sample gives some 110,000 clones, about 89% of which show up once; about 1.5% is in the top ten. Described time point: peripheral blood 6 weeks after treatment start. The specimen was PBMCs, collected around atezolizumab (anti-PD-L1) treatment. These receptors came from a man in his fifties or sixties with urothelial cancer.

The V call is TRBV19, the J call TRBJ1-2; D is undetermined. The CDR3 contains 13 residues. V lost 3 bases, J lost 3 bases, and 8 bases lay in between. Looked up from germline, CDR1 is LNHDA and CDR2 is SQIVND (reference sequence). CDR3 DNA sequence: TGTGCCAGTAGTATCGAGGAGGACTATGGCTACACCTTC. Its translation is CASSIEEDYGYTF.

The rearrangement uses TRBV10-1 and TRBJ2-1, with 7 bases identical to TRBD2. Germline trimming cut 0 bases from V and 5 bases from J; bases unmatched to any gene: 7. CDR3 length equals 16 residues. The V gene's germline CDR1 is WNHNN and CDR2 SYGVQD (reference sequence). The CDR3 DNA follows: TGCGCCAGCAGTGAGTCCCCGACTAGCTTCAACAATGAGCAGTTCTTC. Its translation: CASSESPTSFNNEQFF.

The V and J genes are TRBV19 and TRBJ2-2; 8 positions agree with TRBD1. The V gene end was trimmed by 7 bases and the J gene end by 7 bases; junction bases not matched to a gene: 8. The CDR3 runs 14 residues. Per germline, CDR1 LNHDA and CDR2 SQIVND (reference sequence). The CDR3 DNA reads as TGTGCCAGTATTCCCGGACAGGGAGGCGGGGAGCTGTTTTTT. Protein: CASIPGQGGGELFF. Full variable domain (rest looked up from reference TRBV19 and TRBJ2-2): DGGITQSPKYLFRKEGQNVTLSCEQNLNHDAMYWYRQDPGQGLRLIYYSQIVNDFQKGDIAEGYSVSREKKESFPLTVTSAQKNPTAFYLCASIPGQGGGELFFGEGSRLTVL.

The CDR3 reads CASSVTGDQPQHF. The CDR3 DNA is TGTGCCAGCAGTGTAACAGGGGATCAGCCCCAGCATTTT. V gene TRBV6-1 combines with J gene TRBJ1-5; 7 bases map to TRBD1. V lost 4 bases to trimming and J lost 5 bases; unmatched junction nucleotides: 2. The CDR3 sequence is 13 residues long. In germline, CDR1 is MNHNS, CDR2 SASEGT.

This clone was counted between two and nine times. V gene TRBV19 combines with J gene TRBJ1-6, with a weak D call TRBD1 (5 bases). Germline V gene data show CDR1 as LNHDA and CDR2 as SQIVND (reference sequence). V dropped 7 bases and J dropped 8 bases, with 18 bases sitting between them. The CDR3 spans 15 residues. CDR3 sequence (DNA): TGTGCCAGTAACCAGGGACTACGTTCTCATTCACCCCTCCACTTT. Its protein is CASNQGLRSHSPLHF.

The J gene is TRBJ2-1, the V gene TRBV7-2; 9 bases match TRBD2. Germline CDR1 and CDR2: SGHTA and FQGNSA. The CDR3 extends over 18 amino acids. With V trimmed by 1 base and J by 3 bases, 10 bases remained unmatched. The CDR3 loop reads CASSLEMDGAGGYNEQFF. DNA of the CDR3: TGTGCCAGCAGCTTAGAAATGGACGGAGCGGGGGGCTACAATGAGCAGTTCTTC.

This clone has only one observation. The chain links TRBV7-3 to TRBJ2-1; 7 positions agree with TRBD2. Germline V gives CDR1 SGHTA, CDR2 FQGTGA. With V trimmed by 2 bases and J by 0 bases, 13 bases remained unmatched. The CDR3 loop spans 19 amino acids. CDR3 coding DNA: TGTGCCAGCAGCTTACAGGGCGGGAGCGCTTTAAGCTCCTACAATGAGCAGTTCTTC. Its protein is CASSLQGGSALSSYNEQFF.

The gene calls are TRBV27 and TRBJ1-1; 10 bases are shared with TRBD1. Germline assignment: CDR1 MNHEY and CDR2 SMNVEV (reference sequence). There are 15 residues in the CDR3. The V segment lost 6 bases and the J segment 4 bases; nucleotides outside the gene matches: 8. As DNA, the CDR3 is TGTGCCAGCAGGACCGGGACAGGGGATATCACTGAAGCTTTCTTT. This codes for CASRTGTGDITEAFF.

This clone was seen just once. The rearrangement links TRBV11-2 to TRBJ1-4; unclear D gene. CDR1 SGHAT and CDR2 FQNNGV come from the germline V gene. Trimming removed 6 bases from V and 4 bases from J, with 12 bases in between. The length of the CDR3 is 14 residues. CDR3 loop: CASRITGFNEKLFF. In DNA form, the CDR3 reads TGTGCCAGCAGGATCACGGGGTTTAATGAAAAACTGTTTTTT.

The genes are TRBV14 and TRBJ1-2; 8 bases fit TRBD1. The germline gives CDR1 SGHDN, CDR2 FVKESK. The CDR3 sequence is 14 residues long. J lost 8 bases, V lost 6 bases, and 11 bases had no gene match. The CDR3 region has the DNA TGTGCCAGCAGACTTACAGGGGGGACTAAAGGCTACACCTTC. It is translated as CASRLTGGTKGYTF.

The J gene is TRBJ2-7, the V gene TRBV11-2; 11 nucleotides match TRBD2. This CDR3 comprises 17 residues. Germline loops: CDR1 SGHAT, CDR2 FQNNGV. V lost 4 bases, J lost 3 bases, and 11 bases stayed unmatched. CDR3 loop: CASSSLISSGRYYEQYF. In DNA form, the CDR3 reads TGTGCCAGCAGCTCCTTGATATCTAGCGGGAGGTACTACGAGCAGTACTTC.

The gene calls are TRBV28 and TRBJ2-7, with D possibly being TRBD2 (5 bases). Germline assignment: CDR1 MDHEN and CDR2 SYDVKM. Trimming pared 7 bases from V and 2 bases from J, leaving 9 bases between. The CDR3 length is 12 residues. DNA of the CDR3: TGTGCCAGCAACACTAGAGCCTACGAGCAGTACTTC. It encodes CASNTRAYEQYF. Drawing the rest from reference TRBV28 and TRBJ2-7, the complete variable domain is DVKVTQSSRYLVKRTGEKVFLECVQDMDHENMFWYRQDPGLGLRLIYFSYDVKMKEKGDIPEGYSVSREKKERFSLILESASTNQTSMYLCASNTRAYEQYFGPGTRLTVT.

The chain recombines TRBV4-1 with TRBJ2-7; 10 bases are a match to TRBD1. Germline assignment: CDR1 MGHRA and CDR2 YSYEKL. The V and J ends lost 3 bases and 3 bases, in that order; junction bases with no gene match: 2. The CDR3 runs 14 residues. The CDR3 sequence: CASSHDRGLYEQYF. In DNA form, the CDR3 reads TGCGCCAGCAGCCACGACAGGGGGCTCTACGAGCAGTACTTC.

This clone was counted once. This chain uses TRBV9 with TRBJ2-5; 7 positions agree with TRBD1. The V and J ends lost 4 bases and 6 bases, in that order; junction bases with no gene match: 6. CDR3 length: 13 amino acids. CDR1 and CDR2 (germline): SGDLS, YYNGEE. CDR3 residues: CASSPGTEQTQYF. The CDR3 coding sequence is TGTGCCAGCAGCCCCGGGACAGAACAGACCCAGTACTTC. The full variable domain, its missing parts supplied by reference TRBV9 and TRBJ2-5, is DSGVTQTPKHLITATGQRVTLRCSPRSGDLSVYWYQQSLDQGLQFLIQYYNGEERAKGNILERFSAQQFPDLHSELNLSSLELGDSALYFCASSPGTEQTQYFGPGTRLLVL.

The gene calls are TRBV9 and TRBJ1-3; D uncertain. The ends were cut back, 0 bases at V and 0 bases at J, with 4 bases in the middle. Germline CDR1 and CDR2: SGDLS and YYNGEE. The CDR3 contains 14 residues. The CDR3, as DNA: TGTGCCAGCAGCGTAGAGAGCTCTGGAAACACCATATATTTT. As protein: CASSVESSGNTIYF. Based on the CDR3 plus reference TRBV9 and TRBJ1-3, the full variable domain is DSGVTQTPKHLITATGQRVTLRCSPRSGDLSVYWYQQSLDQGLQFLIQYYNGEERAKGNILERFSAQQFPDLHSELNLSSLELGDSALYFCASSVESSGNTIYFGEGSWLTVV.

This rearrangement joins TRBV19 to TRBJ2-4, with 7 bases identical to TRBD1. The junction had 11 bases not matched to a gene; V was cut back by 3 bases and J by 0 bases. From germline, CDR1 is LNHDA and CDR2 SQIVND (reference sequence). The CDR3 totals 18 residues. The CDR3 DNA reads TGTGCCAGTAGTATCCCCTATCAGGGACAGTCAGCCAAAAACATTCAGTACTTC. This codes for CASSIPYQGQSAKNIQYF.

The rearrangement uses TRBV19 and TRBJ2-5; D perhaps matches TRBD1 (5 bases). This CDR3 comprises 15 residues. The germline gives CDR1 LNHDA, CDR2 SQIVND (reference sequence). V was clipped by 2 bases and J by 0 bases, with 10 bases between them. The CDR3 sequence: CASSIIGRDQETQYF. The CDR3 DNA is TGTGCCAGTAGTATAATCGGCAGGGACCAAGAGACCCAGTACTTC.

The rearrangement links TRBV21-1 to TRBJ2-1; the listed D gene, TRBD1, was not tested against the DNA. TRBV21-1 is classified as a pseudogene. This CDR3 is 12 amino acids long. The CDR3, as DNA: TGTGCCAGCAGCAAAGGGGCCAGGGAGCAGTTCTTC. Protein product: CASSKGAREQFF.

The chain joins TRBV19 to TRBJ2-7; the D gene is possibly TRBD2 (6 bases). Germline CDR1 reads LNHDA; CDR2 reads SQIVND (reference sequence). This CDR3 has 14 amino acids. Trimming removed 7 bases at V and 6 bases at J, with 19 bases between. In DNA form, the CDR3 reads TGTGCCAGTAAGCGGGCGACAGCCTCCCTCGAGCAGTACTTC. Protein product: CASKRATASLEQYF.

This chain's CDR3 is CASSLGTGEPYNEQFF. CDR3 DNA sequence: TGTGCCAGCAGCCTAGGGACAGGGGAACCCTACAATGAGCAGTTCTTC. The V and J genes are TRBV28 and TRBJ2-1; 10 bases are shared with TRBD1. The V and J ends lost 6 bases and 2 bases, in that order; junction bases with no gene match: 7. Per the germline V gene, CDR1 is MDHEN and CDR2 is SYDVKM. There are 16 residues in the CDR3.

This rearrangement joins TRBV6-1 to TRBJ1-5; D might be TRBD1 (6 bases). V lost 5 bases, J lost 9 bases, and 17 bases lay in between. Per germline, CDR1 MNHNS and CDR2 SASEGT. The CDR3 extends over 14 amino acids. CDR3 nucleotide sequence: TGTGCCAGCAGTTCGAGGGGGGGGCTCGGGCCCCAGCATTTT. Translation: CASSSRGGLGPQHF.

The rearrangement links TRBV29-1 to TRBJ2-1; 14 bases fit TRBD2. The junction had 3 bases not matched to a gene; V was cut back by 7 bases and J by 1 base. Per germline, CDR1 SQVTM and CDR2 ANQGSEA. CDR3 size: 15 residues. The CDR3 bases are TGCAGCGGCGGACTAGCGGGAGGTTCCTACAATGAGCAGTTCTTC. Protein sequence: CSGGLAGGSYNEQFF.

This sequence joins TRBV7-8 and TRBJ1-5; D unclear. CDR1 is SGHVS, CDR2 FQNEAQ, per germline. CDR3 length: 15 amino acids. The germline V and J ends were trimmed by 1 base and 0 bases, with 7 bases remaining between them. The CDR3 nucleotides are TGTGCCAGCAGCTTAGAACGGTTTAGCAATCAGCCCCAGCATTTT. This translates into CASSLERFSNQPQHF.

CDR3 region: CASSGDPGQRTGEQYF. In DNA, the CDR3 is TGCGCCAGCAGCGGTGACCCGGGACAGAGGACGGGGGAGCAGTACTTC. V usage is TRBV5-1 and J usage is TRBJ2-7; 7 positions agree with TRBD1. The junction had 17 bases not matched to a gene; V was cut back by 4 bases and J by 7 bases. The germline CDR1 and CDR2 sequences are SGHRS and YFSETQ. The CDR3 covers 16 residues.

V is TRBV10-1 and J is TRBJ1-2; no clear D gene. V lost 6 bases, J lost 8 bases, and 16 bases lay in between. CDR1 is WNHNN and CDR2 is SYGVQD in the germline V gene (reference sequence). This CDR3 is 13 amino acids long. The CDR3 DNA follows: TGCGCCAGCAGCCCCATGTCCGGTTGGGGCTACACCTTC. Its translation: CASSPMSGWGYTF.

The V call is TRBV6-1, the J call TRBJ2-1; 10 nucleotides align to TRBD2. This CDR3 spans 13 amino acids. The germline gives CDR1 MNHNS, CDR2 SASEGT. Unmatched junction bases numbered 0, after V lost 6 bases and J lost 4 bases. CDR3 sequence: CASRLAGYNEQFF. DNA for the CDR3: TGTGCCAGCAGACTAGCGGGATACAATGAGCAGTTCTTC.

The V gene is TRBV4-1, the J gene TRBJ2-3; TRBD2 aligns across 14 bases. The V gene end was trimmed by 1 base and the J gene end by 3 bases; junction bases not matched to a gene: 3. The CDR3 is 17 amino acids. From germline, CDR1 is MGHRA and CDR2 YSYEKL. The CDR3 region is CASSQGGTSGRTDTQYF. CDR3 nucleotide sequence: TGCGCCAGCAGCCAAGGGGGGACTAGCGGGAGAACAGATACGCAGTATTTT.

The J gene is TRBJ2-7, the V gene TRBV28; 10 nucleotides align to TRBD1. CDR1 MDHEN and CDR2 SYDVKM come from the germline V gene. This CDR3 is built from 15 residues. V dropped 6 bases and J dropped 2; count of bases not matched to a gene: 7. CDR3 bases: TGTGCCAGCAGACTGAGCGGGACAGGGGCCTACGAGCAGTACTTC. This sequence encodes CASRLSGTGAYEQYF.

CDR3 sequence (DNA): TGTGCCAGCCTCCCGAGGAGGGCAGCCCAAGAGACCCAGTACTTC. Translation gives CASLPRRAAQETQYF. The chain employs TRBV6-5 and TRBJ2-5; perhaps TRBD2 as D (6 bases). Germline V lookup: CDR1 MNHEY, CDR2 SVGAGI. This CDR3 contains 15 residues. Trimming pared 8 bases from V and 1 base from J, leaving 17 bases between.

J is TRBJ2-7 and V is TRBV5-6, with 7 bases aligning to TRBD1. Trimming took 0 bases from V and 0 from J; bases not matched to a gene: 6. Germline CDR1 and CDR2: SGHDT and YYEEEE. The CDR3 loop spans 16 amino acids. CDR3 nucleotides: TGTGCCAGCAGCTTGGGGCAGGGGGTTAACTCCTACGAGCAGTACTTC. Translated: CASSLGQGVNSYEQYF. The full variable domain, its missing parts supplied by reference TRBV5-6 and TRBJ2-7, is DAGVTQSPTHLIKTRGQQVTLRCSPKSGHDTVSWYQQALGQGPQFIFQYYEEEERQRGNFPDRFSGHQFPNYSSELNVNALLLGDSALYLCASSLGQGVNSYEQYFGPGTRLTVT.

The chain has TRBV5-1 and TRBJ1-3; 7 nucleotides line up with TRBD1. Germline V CDR1 and CDR2: SGHRS, YFSETQ. V shed 4 bases and J 1 base; nucleotides not matched to a gene: 8. CDR3 length equals 16 residues. Here the CDR3 reads CASSLDRTSSGNTIYF. The CDR3 bases are TGCGCCAGCAGCCTGGACAGGACCTCTTCTGGAAACACCATATATTTT.

This chain connects TRBV18 to TRBJ1-3; perhaps TRBD1 as D (6 bases). Trimming pared 2 bases from V and 0 bases from J, leaving 14 bases between. The CDR3 consists of 17 residues. From germline, CDR1 is KGHSH and CDR2 LQKENI. CDR3 residues: CASSPDRQVHSGNTIYF. DNA for the CDR3: TGTGCCAGCTCACCAGATCGACAGGTTCACTCTGGAAACACCATATATTTT.